This entry lists 25 T cell receptor beta chains sequenced from one sample in a study of cytomegalovirus exposure and HLA in healthy donors. The PCR employed 60 Vbeta primers together with 13 Jbeta primers. Profiling relied on immunoSEQ multiplex PCR, and the TCRdb table lists in-frame clones only, not all of them. The sample has approximately 110,000 clones, nearly 15% seen once. Sequenced sample: PBMCs. These receptors were taken from a female donor in good health and CMV-seronegative.

The chain links TRBV7-9 to TRBJ2-7; 11 nucleotides align to TRBD1. V was pared by 4 bases and J by 3 bases, with 2 bases of the junction left unmatched. CDR1 and CDR2 (germline): SEHNR, FQNEAQ (reference sequence). The CDR3 is 14 amino acids. The CDR3 sequence: CASSSGQGDYEQYF. The CDR3 region has the DNA TGTGCCAGCAGCTCGGGACAGGGGGACTACGAGCAGTACTTC.

The chain is built from TRBV6-6 and TRBJ2-2; no clear D gene. Germline CDR1 MNHNY, CDR2 SVGAGI (reference sequence). CDR3 length equals 13 residues. The ends were cut back, 7 bases at V and 1 base at J, with 7 bases in the middle. CDR3 sequence (DNA): TGTGCCAGCAAAGGAGAGAACACCGGGGAGCTGTTTTTT. Protein: CASKGENTGELFF.

V and J are TRBV28 and TRBJ1-4, with a tentative D call TRBD1 (6 bases). Trimming took off 10 bases at V and 7 bases at J, with 25 bases between the two ends. Germline-derived CDR1 and CDR2 are MDHEN and SYDVKM. This CDR3 has 16 residues. CDR3 region: CATLTERQVGVEKLFF. In nucleotides, the CDR3 is TGTGCCACCCTCACCGAAAGACAGGTGGGCGTTGAAAAACTGTTTTTT.

This clone appeared a few times. The rearrangement joins TRBV11-2 to TRBJ2-4, with a weak D call TRBD1 (6 bases). This CDR3 comprises 14 residues. CDR1 and CDR2 (germline): SGHAT, FQNNGV. V gave up 5 bases and J gave up 4 bases, with 12 bases separating them. CDR3 residues: CASSDWTAKNIQYF. The CDR3 DNA sequence: TGTGCCAGCAGCGACTGGACAGCAAAAAACATTCAGTACTTC.

The chain combines TRBV7-9 with TRBJ2-5, with TRBD1 matching 8 bases. The CDR3 has 11 amino acids. V trimming: 9 bases; J trimming: 4 bases; junction bases outside the gene matches: 1. Germline CDR1 SEHNR, CDR2 FQNEAQ (reference sequence). DNA of the CDR3: TGTGCCAGAGGGACAGGAGAGACCCAGTACTTC. This translates into CARGTGETQYF.

The rearrangement uses TRBV13 and TRBJ2-7; D remains ambiguous. The CDR3 is 14 residues long. V dropped 5 bases and J dropped 0 bases, with 11 bases sitting between them. Germline lookup yields CDR1 PRHDT and CDR2 FYEKMQ (reference sequence). CDR3 nucleotides: TGTGCCAGCAGCCTGACTGGCAACTCCTACGAGCAGTACTTC. It translates to CASSLTGNSYEQYF.

This clone was counted between two and nine times. The V and J genes are TRBV4-3 and TRBJ1-1; TRBD1 might be the D (5 bases). V lost 1 base and J 0 bases, leaving 9 bases between the germline ends. CDR1 is LGHNA and CDR2 is YSLEER in the germline V gene. The CDR3 runs 15 residues. This CDR3 reads CASSQGQGMNTEAFF. In nucleotides, the CDR3 is TGCGCCAGCAGCCAAGGGCAGGGAATGAACACTGAAGCTTTCTTT.

The sample holds a few counts of this clone. The V and J genes are TRBV2 and TRBJ1-3; TRBD1 aligns across 9 bases. Unmatched junction bases numbered 4, after V lost 4 bases and J lost 3 bases. The V gene's germline CDR1 is SNHLY and CDR2 FYNNEI. The CDR3 has 15 amino acids. The CDR3 sequence is CASSARTGDGNTIYF. The CDR3 DNA sequence: TGTGCCAGCAGTGCCAGGACAGGGGATGGAAACACCATATATTTT.

The chain couples TRBV5-1 to TRBJ1-1; a possible D gene is TRBD1 (6 bases). The CDR3 runs to 14 residues. CDR1 is SGHRS and CDR2 is YFSETQ in the germline V gene. Trimming removed 4 bases at V and 1 base at J, with 11 bases between. The CDR3 DNA reads as TGCGCCAGCAGCGAGACAGGAACGAACACTGAAGCTTTCTTT. It is translated as CASSETGTNTEAFF.

The V call is TRBV28, the J call TRBJ1-5, with D possibly TRBD1 on 5 matching bases. V dropped 7 bases and J dropped 0 bases, with 16 bases sitting between them. Germline CDR1 reads MDHEN; CDR2 reads SYDVKM. CDR3 length equals 16 residues. The chain's CDR3 is CASIGVGRGSNQPQHF. CDR3 coding DNA: TGTGCCAGCATAGGGGTAGGGAGGGGTAGCAATCAGCCCCAGCATTTT.

V usage is TRBV7-2 and J usage is TRBJ2-7, with D tentatively TRBD1 (6 bases). The CDR3 runs 15 residues. The germline V and J ends were trimmed by 0 bases and 5 bases, with 14 bases remaining between them. Per the germline V gene, CDR1 is SGHTA and CDR2 is FQGNSA. CDR3: CASSLAWSQGHEQYF. The CDR3, as DNA: TGTGCCAGCAGCTTAGCGTGGTCACAGGGCCACGAGCAGTACTTC.

This clone was seen at least ten times. The gene calls are TRBV7-9 and TRBJ1-5, with D unclear. The length of the CDR3 is 14 residues. From germline, CDR1 is SEHNR and CDR2 FQNEAQ (reference sequence). Trimming stripped 1 base from V and 6 bases from J, with 10 bases between. DNA for the CDR3: TGTGCCAGCAGCTTAGACGGGAGTCGTCAGCCCCAGCATTTT. Protein sequence: CASSLDGSRQPQHF.

This clone was counted between two and nine times. The chain employs TRBV29-1 and TRBJ1-1; D ambiguous. The CDR3 length is 11 residues. V was pared by 4 bases and J by 4 bases, with 7 bases between. CDR1 and CDR2 (germline): SQVTM, ANQGSEA. DNA of the CDR3: TGCAGCGTTGTAATCAGCACTGAAGCTTTCTTT. Translating gives CSVVISTEAFF.

This clone has only a few counts. The CDR3 region is CAWSVLTSGGNYNEQFF. CDR3 nucleotides: TGTGCCTGGAGTGTACTTACTAGCGGGGGTAACTACAATGAGCAGTTCTTC. J is TRBJ2-1 and V is TRBV30, with 11 nucleotides matching TRBD2. V was pared by 0 bases and J by 3 bases, with 7 bases of the junction left unmatched. CDR3 size: 17 residues. Germline V gene lookup returns CDR1 GTSNPN and CDR2 SVGIG (reference sequence).

V is TRBV6-6 and J is TRBJ2-3; 7 bases align to TRBD2. This CDR3 contains 15 residues. Per germline, CDR1 MNHNY and CDR2 SVGAGI (reference sequence). V was clipped by 4 bases and J by 6 bases; unmatched bases: 10. This chain's CDR3 is CASSFSGSGLDTQYF. The CDR3 DNA follows: TGTGCCAGCAGTTTTAGCGGGTCGGGCTTGGATACGCAGTATTTT.

In its sample, this clone was seen a few times. V and J are TRBV7-9 and TRBJ1-1; the D gene is possibly TRBD1 (6 bases). The ends were cut back, 6 bases at V and 4 bases at J, with 18 bases in the middle. Germline V gene lookup returns CDR1 SEHNR and CDR2 FQNEAQ (reference sequence). There are 15 residues in the CDR3. The CDR3 nucleotides read TGTGCCAGCAGTTCCCGGGGGGGCGTGATCACTGAAGCTTTCTTT. It translates to CASSSRGGVITEAFF. Supplemented by reference TRBV7-9 and TRBJ1-1, the full variable domain reads DTGVSQNPRHKITKRGQNVTFRCDPISEHNRLYWYRQTLGQGPEFLTYFQNEAQLEKSRLLSDRFSAERPKGSFSTLEIQRTEQGDSAMYLCASSSRGGVITEAFFGQGTRLTVV.

A few counts support this clone. J is TRBJ1-1 and V is TRBV4-1, with D perhaps matching TRBD1 (5 bases). Germline V gives CDR1 MGHRA, CDR2 YSYEKL. The V and J ends lost 0 bases and 1 base respectively, with 18 bases between them. The CDR3 sequence is 18 residues long. The CDR3 loop reads CASSQEDSFRSRNTEAFF. In DNA, the CDR3 is TGCGCCAGCAGCCAAGAAGACAGCTTCAGATCCCGGAACACTGAAGCTTTCTTT.

This clone was observed a few times. This chain connects TRBV14 to TRBJ1-2; tentative D call: TRBD1 (6 bases). CDR1 SGHDN and CDR2 FVKESK come from the germline V gene. V dropped 1 base and J dropped 4 bases, with 13 bases sitting between them. The CDR3 loop spans 15 amino acids. CDR3 nucleotides: TGTGCCAGCAGCCAAGGTTACAGGGCAATCTATGGCTACACCTTC. It translates to CASSQGYRAIYGYTF.

In this sample, this clone turned up a few times. CDR3 sequence reads: CASSPRGDADTEAFF. In nucleotides, the CDR3 is TGTGCCAGTAGTCCACGGGGGGACGCGGACACTGAAGCTTTCTTT. The chain uses TRBV19 and TRBJ1-1; perhaps TRBD1 as D (5 bases). The CDR3 length is 15 residues. V lost 5 bases to trimming and J lost 3 bases, with 16 bases between them. Germline V gene lookup returns CDR1 LNHDA and CDR2 SQIVND (reference sequence).

The chain recombines TRBV6-1 with TRBJ2-2; possible D gene TRBD1, 6 bases. Per germline, CDR1 MNHNS and CDR2 SASEGT. Trimming stripped 6 bases from V and 6 bases from J, with 8 bases between. The CDR3 extends over 12 amino acids. The CDR3 reads CASSRGAGELFF. The CDR3 coding sequence is TGTGCCAGCAGCAGGGGTGCCGGGGAGCTGTTTTTT.

This clone was counted a few times. The chain couples TRBV6-6 to TRBJ1-6, with a possible D match to TRBD1 (6 bases). The CDR3 spans 15 residues. V was cut by 2 bases and J by 8 bases, with 13 bases left in between. In germline, CDR1 is MNHNY, CDR2 SVGAGI (reference sequence). The chain's CDR3 is CASSYQQGRDSPLHF. Written as DNA, the CDR3 is TGTGCCAGCAGTTACCAGCAGGGGAGGGATTCACCCCTCCACTTT.

This clone was observed a few times. This chain connects TRBV9 to TRBJ1-1; TRBD1 might be the D (5 bases). Germline CDR1 SGDLS, CDR2 YYNGEE. The CDR3 covers 13 residues. V was clipped by 0 bases and J by 4 bases, with 7 bases between them. DNA for the CDR3: TGTGCCAGCAGCGTAGGGGACTTCACTGAAGCTTTCTTT. Translated: CASSVGDFTEAFF.

This chain connects TRBV29-1 to TRBJ2-7, with no clear D. There are 11 residues in the CDR3. Germline CDR1 is SQVTM and CDR2 is ANQGSEA. With 7 bases removed from V and 2 bases from J, the gap between germline ends came to 9 bases. The CDR3 DNA reads as TGCAGCGGCACCGGAGCCTACGAGCAGTACTTC. Amino acids: CSGTGAYEQYF.

The chain is built from TRBV5-6 and TRBJ2-7, with a possible D match to TRBD2 (5 bases). Trimming stripped 4 bases from V and 6 bases from J, with 11 bases between. In germline, CDR1 is SGHDT, CDR2 YYEEEE. The CDR3 spans 12 residues. The CDR3 sequence: CASSLAPSEQYF. In DNA form, the CDR3 reads TGTGCCAGCAGCCTAGCCCCCAGCGAGCAGTACTTC. Full variable domain (outside the CDR3, taken from reference TRBV5-6 and TRBJ2-7): DAGVTQSPTHLIKTRGQQVTLRCSPKSGHDTVSWYQQALGQGPQFIFQYYEEEERQRGNFPDRFSGHQFPNYSSELNVNALLLGDSALYLCASSLAPSEQYFGPGTRLTVT.

The sample holds a few counts of this clone. This chain uses TRBV7-9 with TRBJ1-5; D might be TRBD1 (5 bases). CDR1 and CDR2 from the germline V gene are SEHNR and FQNEAQ (reference sequence). V was trimmed by 2 bases and J by 2 bases, leaving 16 bases between them. This CDR3 is built from 17 residues. CDR3 amino acids: CASSLFLGVGGNQPQHF. Written as DNA, the CDR3 is TGTGCCAGCAGCTTATTCTTGGGCGTAGGGGGCAATCAGCCCCAGCATTTT.